The sequence of this T cell receptor (beta chain) was determined in a study of blood T cell repertoires in COVID-19. Across the whole study: Acute and convalescent COVID-19 specimens originated in the United States, Italy and Spain. The cDNA or gDNA used as material had been derived from T cells, B-cell-depleted T cells, or PBMCs.

Original methodology: Amplified reference gene primers provided the basis for estimating nucleated cell counts. Here immunoSEQ multiplex PCR was the method, and the copy in TCRdb shows in-frame clones only, minus some. V and J calls and clone size are given by that table; D and trimming were obtained from the DNA. The repertoire holds 100,000 to 150,000 clones, with over 60% as singletons. From germline, CDR1 is ENHRY and CDR2 SYGVKD. Trimming stripped 2 bases from V and 4 bases from J, with 9 bases between. The CDR3 extends over 13 amino acids. The V and J genes are TRBV10-3 and TRBJ2-7; D possibly corresponds to TRBD1 (6 bases). Sequencing was carried out using peripheral blood. This TCR was sampled from a woman between 65 and 79 years old with acute or convalescent COVID-19. CDR3 loop: CAISERTDYEQYF. The CDR3 DNA sequence: TGTGCCATCAGTGAGAGGACAGATTACGAGCAGTACTTC.